This is a list of T cell receptor beta chains from one sample in a study of OX40 agonist ivuxolimab in advanced cancers. TCRdb keeps only in-frame clones here, not all; method: immunoSEQ multiplex PCR. The sample consists of some 80,000 clones, 89% of them appearing once. This sample comprised CD4+ or CD8+ T cells sorted from blood, obtained in a trial of the OX40 agonist ivuxolimab. The receptors come from an adult with an advanced solid tumor such as melanoma, head and neck, liver or kidney cancer. The conserved cysteine and the conserved F or W are not part of the CDR3 here.

TRBV14	TRBJ1-5	ASSQDRVDQPQH
TRBV28	TRBJ2-5	ASSLPPRTSATQETQY
TRBV28	TRBJ1-1	ASSTTGALTEAF
TRBV11-2	TRBJ2-1	ASRPLRGRYNEQF
TRBV7-2	TRBJ2-7	ASSTGYEQY
TRBV5-1	TRBJ2-1	ASSSQGGGFHLEQF
TRBV6-6	TRBJ2-4	AARGTGNIQY
TRBV11-2	TRBJ2-3	ASSTTDTQY
TRBV18	TRBJ1-2	ASSPRDRGQGNYGYT
TRBV11-1	TRBJ1-1	ASSLVGQLMNTEAF
TRBV28	TRBJ2-2	ASSLPRGEAGELF
TRBV30	TRBJ2-6	ALGGAGANVLT
TRBV7-2	TRBJ2-1	ASSPSGRTNEQF
TRBV2	TRBJ1-2	ASSGGGGYT
TRBV5-6	TRBJ1-5	ASSLWESGRDQPQH
TRBV5-1	TRBJ2-5	ASSSRLVQETQY
TRBV11-2	TRBJ2-5	ASSLDAAGGFQSQETQY
TRBV10-3	TRBJ2-1	ATAGVTNNEQF
TRBV4-1	TRBJ2-7	ASSQERTGGRVEQY
TRBV5-5	TRBJ1-1	ASSDPREGNTEAF
TRBV5-1	TRBJ2-3	ASSLGTSRGNTQY
TRBV7-2	TRBJ2-3	ASSPGFRGDTDTQY
TRBV7-2	TRBJ2-3	ASRFSSTDTQY
TRBV7-9	TRBJ2-7	ASSYQGSYEQY
TRBV10-2	TRBJ2-7	ASSEVPDMGKQY
TRBV4-2	TRBJ2-3	ASSQDLRGGRADTQY
TRBV27	TRBJ2-5	ASNPFGTPDGETQY
TRBV5-1	TRBJ2-1	ASTPRTGTTSDEQF
TRBV11-2	TRBJ1-1	ASSSPGGQIGTEAF
TRBV6-5	TRBJ2-1	ASSYERGVPREQF
TRBV6-4	TRBJ2-3	ASSERGADTQY
TRBV6-5	TRBJ1-6	ASSSTGTGASPLH
TRBV28	TRBJ2-2	ASSSVRNVALTNTGELF
TRBV5-4	TRBJ1-1	ASSETRGTEAF
TRBV7-4	TRBJ1-2	ASSLGQGYGYT
TRBV19	TRBJ1-5	ASSPDRGLYRPQH
TRBV2	TRBJ1-2	ATGGGNYGYT
TRBV27	TRBJ2-1	ASSLIARSYNEQF
TRBV6-1	TRBJ2-7	ASSEAAQGIYEQY
TRBV18	TRBJ2-7	ASSPPSGAPLEQY
TRBV5-5	TRBJ1-2	ASSLAAPGQGVYGYT
TRBV18	TRBJ2-7	ASSLDATEQY
TRBV7-2	TRBJ1-4	ASSLANRGEKLF
TRBV7-9	TRBJ1-2	ASSWAGSGYT
TRBV4-1	TRBJ1-2	ASSQVTSLNYGYT
TRBV5-1	TRBJ2-2	ASTLGRGELF
TRBV18	TRBJ2-2	ASSRTDRDANTGELF
TRBV6-5	TRBJ1-5	ASSSLGQGLNQPQH
TRBV2	TRBJ1-2	ASSERTVGYGYT
TRBV19	TRBJ2-3	ASSIAGSTDTQY
TRBV11-3	TRBJ2-2	ASSLVPGELF
TRBV19	TRBJ2-1	ASSRGSYPYNEQF
TRBV27	TRBJ2-1	ASSLSRYNEQF
TRBV6-1	TRBJ2-7	ASNHRGRDEQY
TRBV4-2	TRBJ1-5	ASSQDAQGADQPQH